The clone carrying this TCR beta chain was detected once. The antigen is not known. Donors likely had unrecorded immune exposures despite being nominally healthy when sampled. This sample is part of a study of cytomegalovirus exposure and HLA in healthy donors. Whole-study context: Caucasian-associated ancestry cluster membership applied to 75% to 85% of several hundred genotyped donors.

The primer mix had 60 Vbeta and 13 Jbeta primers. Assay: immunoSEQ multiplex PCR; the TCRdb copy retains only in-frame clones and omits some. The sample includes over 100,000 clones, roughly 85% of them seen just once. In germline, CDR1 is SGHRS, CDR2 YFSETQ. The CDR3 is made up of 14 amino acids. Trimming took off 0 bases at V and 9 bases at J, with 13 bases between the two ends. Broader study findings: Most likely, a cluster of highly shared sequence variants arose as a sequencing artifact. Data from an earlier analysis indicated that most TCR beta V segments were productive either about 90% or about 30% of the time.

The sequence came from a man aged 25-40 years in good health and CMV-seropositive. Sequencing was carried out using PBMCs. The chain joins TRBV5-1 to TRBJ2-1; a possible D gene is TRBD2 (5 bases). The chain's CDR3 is CASSLVGGLGEQFF. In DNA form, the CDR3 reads TGCGCCAGCAGCTTGGTCGGCGGGTTGGGTGAGCAGTTCTTC.